Sequencing of this T cell receptor (beta chain) was carried out in a study of blood T cell repertoires in COVID-19. The overall study: Specimens from acute and convalescent COVID-19 originated in the United States, Italy and Spain. PBMCs, B-cell-depleted T cells, or T cells were the source of the cDNA or gDNA that made up the material.

With 4 bases removed from V and 2 bases from J, the gap between germline ends came to 11 bases. Germline assignment: CDR1 SEHNR and CDR2 FQNEAQ (reference sequence). CDR3 size: 14 residues. In the authors' methods: Reference gene primer amplification in the assay estimated nucleated cell counts. Data came from immunoSEQ multiplex PCR; TCRdb stores just in-frame clones and leaves some out. The V and J calls and clone size were taken over from that table, and D and trimming were inferred from the DNA. The sample includes some 200,000 clones, approximately 85% seen only once; the top ten take 6.5% to 9%.

This chain links TRBV7-9 with TRBJ1-2; D might be TRBD1 (5 bases). This receptor was taken from a woman in her fifties or sixties with acute or convalescent COVID-19. The sample consisted of peripheral blood. The CDR3 coding sequence is TGTGCCAGCAGCTACGACAGTCGGAACTATGGCTACACCTTC. Translation gives CASSYDSRNYGYTF.